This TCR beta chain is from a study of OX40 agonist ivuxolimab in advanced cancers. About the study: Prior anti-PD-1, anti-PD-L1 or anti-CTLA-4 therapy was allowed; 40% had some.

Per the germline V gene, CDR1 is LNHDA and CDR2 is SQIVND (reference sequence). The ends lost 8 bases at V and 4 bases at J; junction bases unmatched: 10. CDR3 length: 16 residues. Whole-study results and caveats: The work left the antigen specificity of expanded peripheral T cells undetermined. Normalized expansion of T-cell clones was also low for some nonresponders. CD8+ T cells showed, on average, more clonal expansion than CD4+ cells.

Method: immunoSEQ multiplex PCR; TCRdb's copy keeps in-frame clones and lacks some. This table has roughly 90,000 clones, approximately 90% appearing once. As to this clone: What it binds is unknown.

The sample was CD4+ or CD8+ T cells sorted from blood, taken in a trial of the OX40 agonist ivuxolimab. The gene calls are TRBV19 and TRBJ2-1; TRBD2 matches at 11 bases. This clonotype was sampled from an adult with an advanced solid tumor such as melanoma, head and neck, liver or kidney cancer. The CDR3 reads CASSLFTSGGYNEQFF. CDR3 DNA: TGTGCCAGTTCTCTATTCACTAGCGGGGGTTACAATGAGCAGTTCTTC.